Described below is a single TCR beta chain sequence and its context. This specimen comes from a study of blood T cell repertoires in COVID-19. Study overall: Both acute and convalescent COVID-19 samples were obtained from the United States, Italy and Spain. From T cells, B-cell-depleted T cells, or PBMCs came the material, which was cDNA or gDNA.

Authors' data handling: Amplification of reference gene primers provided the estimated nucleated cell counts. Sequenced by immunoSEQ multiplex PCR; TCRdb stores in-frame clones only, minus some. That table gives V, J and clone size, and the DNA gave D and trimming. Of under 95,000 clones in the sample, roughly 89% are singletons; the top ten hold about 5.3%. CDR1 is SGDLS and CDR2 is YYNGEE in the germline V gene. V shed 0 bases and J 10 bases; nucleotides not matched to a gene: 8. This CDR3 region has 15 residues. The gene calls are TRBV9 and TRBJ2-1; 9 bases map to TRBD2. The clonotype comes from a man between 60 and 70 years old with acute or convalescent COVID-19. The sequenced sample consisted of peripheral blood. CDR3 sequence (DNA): TGTGCCAGCAGCGTAGCTGCTAGCGGGGAGGGAGAGCAGTTCTTC. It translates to CASSVAASGEGEQFF.